These T cell receptor beta chains were read from a single sample in a study of T cells in Graves' hyperthyroidism and ophthalmopathy. One entry per CDR3 protein results from TCRdb running MiXCR on the multiplex PCR reads. The table has 75,000 to 100,000 distinct CDR3 sequences, approximately 56% seen once; the top ten hold about 25%. The sequenced sample was blood. The receptors come from a woman aged 40-49 years with Graves' hyperthyroidism. Each CDR3 is given with its conserved first and last residue. A D gene is named only where the DNA matches it firmly. Rows may omit the clone size; those that give it use once, few, many or a size class.

d_gene	v_gene	j_gene	abundance	len	CDR3aa	CDR3nt
.	TRBV4-3	TRBJ2-5	many	17	CASSQDASERYQETQYF	TGCGCCAGCAGCCAAGATGCTAGCGAGCGTTACCAAGAGACCCAGTACTTC
TRBD2	TRBV7-9	TRBJ2-7	.	18	CASSQDWPRTRGLYEQYF	TGCGCCAGCAGCCAAGATTGGCCCCGGACTAGGGGCCTCTACGAGCAGTACTTC
.	TRBV6-6	TRBJ1-3	.	16	CASSYNLLAGGNTIYF	TGTGCCAGCAGTTACAACTTGTTAGCGGGAGGAAACACCATATATTTT
.	TRBV15	TRBJ1-1	many	14	CATSTQGLNTEAFF	TGTGCCACCAGCACCCAGGGTCTGAACACTGAAGCTTTCTTT
.	TRBV24-1	TRBJ1-1	.	14	CATSDPLLGTEAFF	TGTGCCACCAGTGACCCCTTACTAGGGACTGAAGCTTTCTTT
.	TRBV5-1	TRBJ1-3	.	16	CASSTPGRYSGNTIYF	TGTGCCAGCAGCACCCCCGGACGGTACTCTGGAAACACCATATATTTT
.	TRBV7-2	TRBJ1-2	medium-sized	12	CASSLAREGYTF	TGTGCCAGCAGCTTAGCGAGGGAAGGCTACACCTTC
TRBD1	TRBV20-1	TRBJ2-7	many	13	CSVTRQGGYEQYF	TGCAGTGTCACCCGACAGGGTGGCTACGAGCAGTACTTC
.	TRBV19	TRBJ2-2	many	16	CASSIPGGSNTGELFF	TGTGCCAGTAGTATCCCAGGGGGGTCGAACACCGGGGAGCTGTTTTTT
.	TRBV9	TRBJ1-3	many	15	CASSVEGGVRNTIYF	TGTGCCAGCAGCGTAGAAGGCGGGGTGAGAAACACCATATATTTT